The 21 T cell receptor beta chains reported below all come from one sample, sequenced in a study of cytomegalovirus exposure and HLA in healthy donors. Vbeta (60) and Jbeta (13) primers were used in the PCR. This table comes from immunoSEQ multiplex PCR, and its TCRdb copy is limited to in-frame clones, with some not included. The sample holds about 81,000 clones, about three quarters seen once. Sequencing was carried out using PBMCs. The receptors originated from a man aged 50-60 years in good health and CMV-seropositive.

This clone was seen once. As DNA, the CDR3 is TGTGCCAGTAGTATCAGACAGGGGTTGAACACCGGGGAGCTGTTTTTT. Protein: CASSIRQGLNTGELFF. V usage is TRBV19 and J usage is TRBJ2-2; 8 bases align to TRBD1. Germline lookup yields CDR1 LNHDA and CDR2 SQIVND (reference sequence). This CDR3 spans 16 amino acids. The V gene end was trimmed by 3 bases and the J gene end by 1 base; junction bases not matched to a gene: 4.

This chain links TRBV20-1 with TRBJ2-1; D call uncertain. Germline values: CDR1 DFQATT, CDR2 SNEGSKA (reference sequence). CDR3 length: 11 amino acids. V gave up 5 bases and J gave up 4 bases, with 6 bases separating them. Here the CDR3 reads CSAHKYNEQFF. The CDR3, as DNA: TGCAGTGCTCACAAATACAATGAGCAGTTCTTC.

This clone has only a few counts. V and J are TRBV5-1 and TRBJ2-7, with 7 positions matching TRBD1. Germline trimming cut 4 bases from V and 3 bases from J; bases unmatched to any gene: 10. CDR1 SGHRS and CDR2 YFSETQ come from the germline V gene. The CDR3 is 15 amino acids. The DNA of the CDR3 is TGCGCCAGCAGCGGACAGGCCCAAACAATCTACGAGCAGTACTTC. Encoded protein: CASSGQAQTIYEQYF.

The rearrangement joins TRBV6-5 to TRBJ2-5; 8 positions agree with TRBD2. J gave up 5 bases and V 5 bases, and 10 bases lay outside the gene matches. Germline CDR1 MNHEY, CDR2 SVGAGI. The CDR3 totals 15 residues. Here the CDR3 DNA reads TGTGCCAGCAGTCACACTAGCGGAGTAGGGGAGACCCAGTACTTC. Its translation: CASSHTSGVGETQYF.

The genes are TRBV19 and TRBJ1-2, with 10 bases lining up with TRBD1. V shed 8 bases, J shed 4 bases, and the junction held 7 bases outside the gene matches. This CDR3 has 14 amino acids. Looked up from germline, CDR1 is LNHDA and CDR2 is SQIVND (reference sequence). In DNA form, the CDR3 reads TGTGCCAGTGAGGACAGGGGGTCGTCCTATGGCTACACCTTC. It yields the protein CASEDRGSSYGYTF.

The J gene is TRBJ1-2, the V gene TRBV5-1; D is perhaps TRBD1 (5 bases). Germline V CDR1 and CDR2: SGHRS, YFSETQ. Trimming pared 0 bases from V and 8 bases from J, leaving 11 bases between. The CDR3 is 13 amino acids. This CDR3 reads CASSLEGIQGYTF. Here the CDR3 DNA reads TGCGCCAGCAGCTTGGAGGGGATACAGGGCTACACCTTC.

The chain has TRBV5-5 and TRBJ1-1; D unclear. V was shortened by 2 bases and J by 3 bases, with 8 bases between the two germline ends. CDR3 length: 13 amino acids. From germline, CDR1 is SGHKS and CDR2 YYEKEE (reference sequence). CDR3 region: CASSFIRDTEAFF. The CDR3 region has the DNA TGTGCCAGCAGCTTCATCCGGGACACTGAAGCTTTCTTT.

V gene TRBV5-4 combines with J gene TRBJ2-1; possible D gene TRBD2, 6 bases. V dropped 3 bases and J dropped 7 bases, with 14 bases sitting between them. CDR1 and CDR2 (germline): SGHNT, YYREEE (reference sequence). This CDR3 spans 14 amino acids. The DNA of the CDR3 is TGTGCCAGCAGCTCGGGGCGGGAAAGGAATGAGCAGTTCTTC. Amino acid sequence: CASSSGRERNEQFF.

The V gene is TRBV12-5, the J gene TRBJ1-4; perhaps TRBD1 as D (6 bases). The germline V and J ends were trimmed by 6 bases and 3 bases, with 8 bases remaining between them. The germline V gene has CDR1 LGHNT and CDR2 FRNRAP. The CDR3 covers 13 residues. CDR3 DNA sequence: TGTGCTAGTGGGCGGACAGCTAATGAAAAACTGTTTTTT. Amino acids: CASGRTANEKLFF.

The chain carries TRBV25-1 and TRBJ2-4; D gene uncertain. Germline lookup yields CDR1 MGHDK and CDR2 SYGVNS. The CDR3 spans 14 residues. V was shortened by 2 bases and J by 5 bases, with 10 bases between the two germline ends. As DNA, the CDR3 is TGTGCCAGCAGTGAAGAGATGGGCCAAAACATTCAGTACTTC. Its protein is CASSEEMGQNIQYF.

The V gene is TRBV6-6, the J gene TRBJ1-3; 10 bases map to TRBD1. CDR1 is MNHNY and CDR2 is SVGAGI in the germline V gene (reference sequence). This CDR3 contains 14 residues. V dropped 11 bases and J dropped 4; count of bases not matched to a gene: 8. This chain's CDR3 is CAGKGQGSGNTIYF. CDR3 sequence (DNA): TGTGCCGGAAAGGGACAGGGGAGCGGAAACACCATATATTTT.

The rearrangement links TRBV14 to TRBJ1-6; 9 bases are shared with TRBD1. CDR1 and CDR2 (germline): SGHDN, FVKESK. The CDR3 covers 14 residues. Trimming removed 3 bases from V and 9 bases from J; junction bases left unmatched: 3. CDR3: CASSHPGQGSPLHF. CDR3 sequence (DNA): TGTGCCAGCAGCCATCCGGGACAGGGTTCACCCCTCCACTTT.

The count of this clone is one. This chain uses TRBV18 with TRBJ1-2; 7 bases map to TRBD1. This CDR3 has 17 amino acids. The V gene end was trimmed by 3 bases and the J gene end by 7 bases; junction bases not matched to a gene: 17. Germline values: CDR1 KGHSH, CDR2 LQKENI. CDR3 nucleotide sequence: TGTGCCAGCTCACCCCGAATCCTTAGACAGGGAATATCTGGCTACACCTTC. Protein: CASSPRILRQGISGYTF.

The V call is TRBV2, the J call TRBJ2-1; 14 bases agree with TRBD2. This CDR3 is 15 amino acids long. The germline CDR1 and CDR2 sequences are SNHLY and FYNNEI. V shed 6 bases and J 7 bases; nucleotides not matched to a gene: 5. The CDR3 DNA is TGTGCCAGCAGAGGGACTAGCGGGAGCTGGAATGAGCAGTTCTTC. It yields the protein CASRGTSGSWNEQFF.

The genes are TRBV5-6 and TRBJ2-5; 7 nucleotides line up with TRBD2. V lost 4 bases and J lost 2; bases outside the gene matches: 11. Germline V gene data show CDR1 as SGHDT and CDR2 as YYEEEE. The CDR3 totals 16 residues. The CDR3 loop is CASSPVDSGLQETQYF. The CDR3 nucleotides read TGTGCCAGCAGCCCTGTTGATAGCGGGCTACAAGAGACCCAGTACTTC.

V is TRBV6-5 and J is TRBJ2-5, with a tentative D call TRBD1 (5 bases). CDR3 size: 15 residues. CDR1 MNHEY and CDR2 SVGAGI come from the germline V gene. V was pared by 4 bases and J by 4 bases, with 16 bases between. The DNA of the CDR3 is TGTGCCAGCAGTTCCCCCCGGCAGGGTAGAGAGACCCAGTACTTC. This translates into CASSSPRQGRETQYF.

Worth noting for this clone: An end of the junction does not agree with germline; a read error may underlie this. This rearrangement joins TRBV7-9 to TRBJ1-4; D is uncertain. Per germline, CDR1 SEHNR and CDR2 FQNEAQ (reference sequence). CDR3 length equals 13 residues. The CDR3 reads CSSTSEREEKLFF. The DNA for the CDR3 is TGTTCCAGCACCTCCGAGAGGGAAGAAAAACTGTTTTTT. The variable domain in full, with the rest retrieved from reference TRBV7-9 and TRBJ1-4, is DTGVSQNPRHKITKRGQNVTFRCDPISEHNRLYWYRQTLGQGPEFLTYFQNEAQLEKSRLLSDRFSAERPKGSFSTLEIQRTEQGDSAMYLCSSTSEREEKLFFGSGTQLSVL.

This rearrangement joins TRBV19 to TRBJ1-2; D ambiguous. Germline V gene data show CDR1 as LNHDA and CDR2 as SQIVND (reference sequence). There are 15 residues in the CDR3. V lost 6 bases and J lost 4, with 18 bases in between. The CDR3 sequence: CASRFIPSPPYGYTF. CDR3 DNA: TGTGCCAGTAGATTTATTCCGAGTCCCCCCTATGGCTACACCTTC.

The chain combines TRBV15 with TRBJ1-3; D gene ambiguous. V was shortened by 0 bases and J by 0 bases, with 15 bases between the two germline ends. CDR1 is LNHNV, CDR2 YYDKDF, per germline (reference sequence). The CDR3 is made up of 18 amino acids. The CDR3 DNA reads TGTGCCACCAGCAGAGAAGGACGGGAATTCTACTCTGGAAACACCATATATTTT. This codes for CATSREGREFYSGNTIYF.

The rearrangement uses TRBV5-6 and TRBJ2-1, with 9 bases that match TRBD2. In germline, CDR1 is SGHDT, CDR2 YYEEEE. The CDR3 is 17 amino acids. V shed 6 bases and J 1 base; nucleotides not matched to a gene: 11. This chain's CDR3 is CASTTIYSGRSYNEQFF. DNA of the CDR3: TGTGCCAGCACCACCATTTATAGCGGGAGATCCTACAATGAGCAGTTCTTC.

The V call is TRBV9, the J call TRBJ2-7; 10 nucleotides align to TRBD1. The CDR3 is 15 amino acids. CDR1 SGDLS and CDR2 YYNGEE come from the germline V gene. The J segment lost 2 bases and the V segment lost 0 bases, leaving 2 bases of the junction unmatched. The CDR3 here is CASSVEDRGTYEQYF. In nucleotides, the CDR3 is TGTGCCAGCAGCGTAGAGGACAGGGGGACCTACGAGCAGTACTTC.